A selection of T cell receptor beta chains follows, all from one sample in a study of vaccination effects on CD4 cells after COVID-19. The antigens of these receptors remain unknown. Sequenced by immunoSEQ multiplex PCR; TCRdb stores in-frame clones only, minus some. The profile covers around 30,000 clones, with over 60% appearing a single time and 8% to 9% taken by the ten largest. Sequencing used CD4+ T cells from PBMCs cultured with SARS-CoV-2 spike peptides, obtained after COVID-19 vaccination. Receptors originate from a human donor who received a COVID-19 vaccine. Both conserved end residues are part of each CDR3. The D gene is left open where the match is weak. Clone size is given for some rows only: seen once, a few or many times, or a class if the clone is expanded.

V gene	J gene	clone size	D gene	CDR3 DNA	CDR3 protein
TRBV18	TRBJ2-7	.	.	TGTGCCAGCTCATCTGAGTACGAGCAGTACTTC	CASSSEYEQYF
TRBV5-1	TRBJ1-2	.	.	TGCGCCAGCAGCTTGGACCCCGGACGGGGTTCATATGGCTACACCTTC	CASSLDPGRGSYGYTF
TRBV20-1	TRBJ1-2	.	TRBD1	TGCAGTGCTAGAGCAGGGGGGGACTACACCTTC	CSARAGGDYTF
TRBV6-5	TRBJ1-1	large	TRBD1	TGTGCCACCACGAGAGACAGGGGGTTCACTGAAGCTTTCTTT	CATTRDRGFTEAFF
TRBV5-4	TRBJ2-7	few	.	TGTGCCAGCAGCTTGGAAAGGGGAGAGCAGTACTTC	CASSLERGEQYF
TRBV5-1	TRBJ1-3	.	.	TGCGCCAGCAGTATGTATACCTCTGGAAACACCATATATTTT	CASSMYTSGNTIYF
TRBV2	TRBJ2-2	.	TRBD1	TGTGCCAGCAGAACGGACAGGGGTTACACCGGGGAGCTGTTTTTT	CASRTDRGYTGELFF
TRBV12-3/TRBV12-4	TRBJ2-1	few	.	TGTGCCAGCAGCCGCCGGGAGCAGTTCTTC	CASSRREQFF
TRBV28	TRBJ2-5	.	TRBD1	TGTGCCAGCAAGTTAGGGACAGTTCGGCAAGAGACCCAGTACTTC	CASKLGTVRQETQYF
TRBV5-1	TRBJ2-1	.	.	TGCGCCAGCAGCCCCAACATTGGGGGTGAGCAGTTCTTC	CASSPNIGGEQFF
TRBV18	TRBJ1-5	few	.	TGTGCCAGCTCACCACCCGGACAGCCCCGAAGGACCCAGCATTTT	CASSPPGQPRRTQHF
TRBV15	TRBJ2-5	.	TRBD2	TGTGCCACCAGCAGAGATGCGACTAGCGGAGAGACCCAGTACTTC	CATSRDATSGETQYF
TRBV3-1/TRBV3-2	TRBJ2-2	few	TRBD1	TGTGCCAGCAGCGGAGGACAGGCGGCCGGGGAGCTGTTTTTT	CASSGGQAAGELFF
TRBV3-1/TRBV3-2	TRBJ1-6	.	.	TGTGCCAGCAGTCACCACGGTACACCCCTCCACTTT	CASSHHGTPLHF
TRBV7-2	TRBJ2-1	.	TRBD1	TGTGCCAGCAGCCCATCGACAGGGTTCGAGCAGTTCTTC	CASSPSTGFEQFF
TRBV3-1/TRBV3-2	TRBJ1-2	.	.	TGTGCCAGCAGCCAAGATTCTGCCAGGGTGAATGGCTACACCTTC	CASSQDSARVNGYTF
TRBV7-7	TRBJ2-1	.	TRBD2	TGTGCCAGCAGCTTAAGGCGGGAGGACTACAATGAGCAGTTCTTC	CASSLRREDYNEQFF
TRBV7-9	TRBJ2-3	.	TRBD2	TGTGCCGCGTCAACCCCCGCGGGAGGTTCCTTTGCGGCAGATACGCAGTATTTT	CAASTPAGGSFAADTQYF
TRBV4-1	TRBJ2-7	.	TRBD2	TGCGCCAGCAGCCAAGATCGGGGGGTACGGGGCGAGCAGTACTTC	CASSQDRGVRGEQYF
TRBV21-1	TRBJ1-1	.	.	TGTGCCAGCAGCAAAATCAACAGCCACCGAGCGGGGACTGAAGCTTTCTTT	CASSKINSHRAGTEAFF
TRBV18	TRBJ1-3	once	.	TGTGCCAGCTCACCACCAGGTCGATACTCTGGAAACACCATATATTTT	CASSPPGRYSGNTIYF
TRBV7-9	TRBJ2-5	few	.	TGTGCCAGCAGCTTGATACTAGCTCAAGAGACCCAGTACTTC	CASSLILAQETQYF
TRBV19	TRBJ1-5	.	.	TGTGCCGCCGCGGGGGGTTCCAATCAGCCCCAGCATTTT	CAAAGGSNQPQHF
TRBV2	TRBJ1-5	once	.	TGTGCCAGCGGAGACAGGTCCGGTCAGTATCAGCCCCAGCATTTT	CASGDRSGQYQPQHF
TRBV19	TRBJ1-5	few	TRBD1	TGTGCCAGTAGTCCGGGACAGGGGGCTAGGAGCAATCAGCCCCAGCATTTT	CASSPGQGARSNQPQHF
TRBV7-8	TRBJ2-1	.	.	TGTGCCAGCGGGACTGAAATCTACAATGAGCAGTTCTTC	CASGTEIYNEQFF
TRBV7-8	TRBJ1-2	.	TRBD1	TGTGCCAGCAGCCCAAATGACAGGGGTCAGGGTGGCTACACCTTC	CASSPNDRGQGGYTF
TRBV29-1	TRBJ2-1	.	.	TGCAGCGCATCGCGCGGGATCTCCTACAATGAGCAGTTCTTC	CSASRGISYNEQFF
TRBV6-5	TRBJ2-3	once	.	TGTGCCAGCAGAGAGGGATTAAGCACAGATACGCAGTATTTT	CASREGLSTDTQYF
TRBV30	TRBJ1-3	.	.	TGTGCCTGGAGTTGGAGGGGCTCTGGAAACACCATATATTTT	CAWSWRGSGNTIYF
TRBV2	TRBJ2-7	few	TRBD2	TGTGCCAGCAGTGCCAGCGGGGGCCTTTCCTACGAGCAGTACTTC	CASSASGGLSYEQYF
TRBV6-5	TRBJ2-7	.	.	TGTGCCAGCAGTTACTCGTACAGGGAAGCCTACGAGCAGTACTTC	CASSYSYREAYEQYF
TRBV7-8	TRBJ2-3	few	TRBD1	TGTGCCAGCAGATCATTCCGGGACAGGGGAGGCACAGATACGCAGTATTTT	CASRSFRDRGGTDTQYF
TRBV18	TRBJ1-1	.	.	TGTGCCAGCTCACCAGTAGACAGGGAAGCTTTCTTT	CASSPVDREAFF
TRBV18	TRBJ2-7	.	.	TGTGCCAGCTCATCCGGACAGTTTAACGAGCAGTACTTC	CASSSGQFNEQYF
TRBV18	TRBJ2-2	.	.	TGTGCCAGCTCACTTTCAAGCACCGGGGAGCTGTTTTTT	CASSLSSTGELFF
TRBV19	TRBJ2-3	.	.	TGTGCCAGTAGTCTGAGAGCGGCTAGCACAGATTGGCAGTATTTT	CASSLRAASTDWQYF
TRBV10-2	TRBJ2-6	few	TRBD1	TGCGCCAGCAGTGAGTCTCGACAGGGGGCAAGTCTTGGGGCCAACGTCCTGACTTTC	CASSESRQGASLGANVLTF
TRBV6-1	TRBJ1-1	few	.	TGTGCCAGCAGTGAAGGGATCTTTGGGAGAATGAACACTGAAGCTTTCTTT	CASSEGIFGRMNTEAFF
TRBV25-1	TRBJ2-7	few	.	TGTGCCAGCAGTTCCTGGAATTTAAAGGGCGAGCAGTACTTC	CASSSWNLKGEQYF
TRBV6-5	TRBJ2-2	once	.	TGTGCCAGCAGGGTTTCCGGGAACACCGGGGAGCTGTTTTTT	CASRVSGNTGELFF
TRBV4-1	TRBJ1-5	.	.	TGCGCCAGCAGCCAATCTGCTTCGTGGGCGTCAAGCAATCAGCCCCAGCATTTT	CASSQSASWASSNQPQHF
TRBV11-2	TRBJ1-2	.	.	TGTGCCAGCAGCCTCCTGGCCCGGGATACGGGCTACACCTTC	CASSLLARDTGYTF
TRBV4-2	TRBJ1-2	few	TRBD1	TGTGCCAGCAGCCAAGCGGGACAGGGTGATGGCTACACCTTC	CASSQAGQGDGYTF
TRBV19	TRBJ2-1	.	.	TGTGCCACCACGCCAGCCAGCTCCTACAATGAGCAGTTCTTC	CATTPASSYNEQFF
TRBV27	TRBJ1-2	few	.	TGTGCCAGCAGTTCCCACAGGAGGTCCTATGGCTACACCTTC	CASSSHRRSYGYTF
TRBV5-1	TRBJ2-2	.	TRBD2	TGCGCCAGCAGCTCTGAGGTCCTAGCGGGGGGTCCCGGGGAGCTGTTTTTT	CASSSEVLAGGPGELFF
TRBV4-1	TRBJ1-2	.	TRBD1	TGCGCCAGCAGCCAAGCTAGCCTTGGGACAGGGAGGCGCTACACCTTC	CASSQASLGTGRRYTF
TRBV6-1	TRBJ1-2	.	.	TGTGCCAGCAGGGAAGACAACTTCTATGGCTACACCTTC	CASREDNFYGYTF
TRBV19	TRBJ2-7	.	TRBD1	TGTGCCAGTAGTATCACCCAGGGGGCGCCAAGGGCCGAGCAGTACTTC	CASSITQGAPRAEQYF
TRBV18	TRBJ2-1	few	.	TGTGCCAGCTCACCACCGTATTCGGGGAAAGAGCAGTTCTTC	CASSPPYSGKEQFF
TRBV4-1	TRBJ2-5	once	TRBD2	TGCGCCAGCAGCCACGAAAACCAGGGACTACTACAAGAGACCCAGTACTTC	CASSHENQGLLQETQYF